The clone carrying this T cell receptor (beta chain) turned up a few times. The data are from a study of blood T cell repertoires in COVID-19. Assay: immunoSEQ multiplex PCR; the TCRdb copy retains only in-frame clones and omits some. The data hold about 78,000 clones, with less than 95% observed a single time. CDR1 and CDR2 (germline): LNHDA, SQIVND (reference sequence). V was clipped by 5 bases and J by 7 bases; unmatched bases: 9. This CDR3 spans 15 amino acids. V and J are TRBV19 and TRBJ1-5, with 9 bases aligning to TRBD1. Sequenced: peripheral blood. The TCR originated in a woman aged 45-65 years in a cohort sampled during active COVID-19. The CDR3 bases are TGTGCCAGTAGTCCGGTGGGACAGGGCTTCCAGCCCCAGCATTTT. Residues: CASSPVGQGFQPQHF.